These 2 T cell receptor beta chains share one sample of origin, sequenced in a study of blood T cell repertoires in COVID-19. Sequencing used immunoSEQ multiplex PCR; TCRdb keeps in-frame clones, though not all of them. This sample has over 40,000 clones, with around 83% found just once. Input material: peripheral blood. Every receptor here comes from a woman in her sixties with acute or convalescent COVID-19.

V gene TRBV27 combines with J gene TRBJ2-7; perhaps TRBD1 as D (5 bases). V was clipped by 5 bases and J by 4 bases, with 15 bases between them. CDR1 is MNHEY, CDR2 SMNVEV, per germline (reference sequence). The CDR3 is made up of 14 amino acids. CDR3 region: CASSPRVQAYEQYF. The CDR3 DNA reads TGTGCCAGCAGTCCTAGGGTACAGGCGTACGAGCAGTACTTC.

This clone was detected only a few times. CDR3: CASRGLAGGAGELFF. The DNA for the CDR3 is TGTGCCAGCAGAGGTCTAGCGGGAGGAGCCGGGGAGCTGTTTTTT. The V call is TRBV7-7, the J call TRBJ2-2; TRBD2 matches at 11 bases. The germline gives CDR1 SSHAT, CDR2 FNYEAQ (reference sequence). This CDR3 is 15 amino acids long. Trimming at V came to 6 bases and at J to 6 bases, leaving 6 bases not matched to a gene.